Detailed here is one T cell receptor beta chain. This entry is derived from a study of beta chain features in type 1 diabetes. As every portion of the isolated RNA was reverse transcribed, the sequencing read expressed TCRB transcripts. Produced via immunoSEQ multiplex PCR; TCRdb's table is partial and in-frame only. The sample includes some 410,000 clones, over 9.5% of them seen just once. The J segment lost 6 bases and the V segment lost 4 bases, leaving 4 bases of the junction unmatched. Looked up from germline, CDR1 is SGHNT and CDR2 is YYREEE (reference sequence). This CDR3 is 13 amino acids long.

This rearrangement joins TRBV5-4 to TRBJ2-7; 10 bases fit TRBD1. The source of this sequence is a woman aged 18-30 years in good health. The sequencing input was naive CD4+ T cells from blood. Here the CDR3 reads CASSLDRGIEQYV. CDR3 nucleotides: TGTGCCAGCAGCCTGGACAGGGGGATCGAGCAGTACGTC.